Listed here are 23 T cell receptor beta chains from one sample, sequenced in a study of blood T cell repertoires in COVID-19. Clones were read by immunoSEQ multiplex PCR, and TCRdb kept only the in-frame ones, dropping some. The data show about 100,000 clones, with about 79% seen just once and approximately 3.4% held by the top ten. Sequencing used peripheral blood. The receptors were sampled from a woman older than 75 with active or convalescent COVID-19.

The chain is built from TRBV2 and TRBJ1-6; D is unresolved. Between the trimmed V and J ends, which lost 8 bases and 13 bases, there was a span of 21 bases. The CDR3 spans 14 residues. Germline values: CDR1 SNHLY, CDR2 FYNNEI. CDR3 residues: CASLMSEVPVPLHF. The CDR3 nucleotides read TGTGCCAGCCTTATGAGCGAGGTTCCGGTGCCCCTCCACTTT.

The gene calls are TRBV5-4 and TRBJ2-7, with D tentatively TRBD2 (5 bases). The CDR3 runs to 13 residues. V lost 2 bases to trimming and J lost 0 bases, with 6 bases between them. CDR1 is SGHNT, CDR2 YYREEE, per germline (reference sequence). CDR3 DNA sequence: TGTGCCAGCAGCTTCCGGGGCTCCTACGAGCAGTACTTC. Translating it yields CASSFRGSYEQYF.

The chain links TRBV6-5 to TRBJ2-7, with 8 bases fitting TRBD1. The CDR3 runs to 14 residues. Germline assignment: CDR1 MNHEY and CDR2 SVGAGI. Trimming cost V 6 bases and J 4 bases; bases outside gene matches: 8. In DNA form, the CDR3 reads TGTGCCAGCAGCAAAAGACAGGGGTCTTACGAGCAGTACTTC. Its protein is CASSKRQGSYEQYF.

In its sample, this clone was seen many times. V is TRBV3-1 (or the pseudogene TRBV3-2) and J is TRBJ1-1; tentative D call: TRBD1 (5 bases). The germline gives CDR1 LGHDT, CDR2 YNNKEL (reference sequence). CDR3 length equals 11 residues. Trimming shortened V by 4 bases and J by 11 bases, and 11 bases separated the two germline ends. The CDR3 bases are TGTGCCAGCAGCCTTGGGGGGTATGCTTTCTTT. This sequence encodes CASSLGGYAFF.

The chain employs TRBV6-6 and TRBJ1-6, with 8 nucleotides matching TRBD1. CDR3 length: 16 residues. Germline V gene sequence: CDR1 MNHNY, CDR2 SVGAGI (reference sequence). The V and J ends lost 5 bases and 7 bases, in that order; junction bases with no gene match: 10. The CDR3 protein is CASSTDRGVENSPLHF. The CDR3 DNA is TGTGCCAGCAGTACCGACAGGGGAGTAGAGAATTCACCCCTCCACTTT.

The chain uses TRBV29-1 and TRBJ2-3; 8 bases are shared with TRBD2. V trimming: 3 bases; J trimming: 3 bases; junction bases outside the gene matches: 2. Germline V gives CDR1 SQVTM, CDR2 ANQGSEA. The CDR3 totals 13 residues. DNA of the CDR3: TGCAGCGTTGACGGCGGGGGGACAGATACGCAGTATTTT. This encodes CSVDGGGTDTQYF.

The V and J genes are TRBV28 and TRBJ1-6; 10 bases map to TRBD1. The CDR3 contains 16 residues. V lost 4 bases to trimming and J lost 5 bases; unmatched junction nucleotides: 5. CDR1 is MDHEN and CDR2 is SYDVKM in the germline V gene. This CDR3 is CASSSPGQGNNSPLHF. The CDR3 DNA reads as TGTGCCAGCAGTTCGCCGGGACAGGGGAATAATTCACCCCTCCACTTT.

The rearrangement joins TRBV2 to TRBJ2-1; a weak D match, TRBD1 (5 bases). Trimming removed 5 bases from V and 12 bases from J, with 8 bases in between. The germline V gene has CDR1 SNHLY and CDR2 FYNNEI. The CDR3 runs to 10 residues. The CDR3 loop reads CASSTGVQFF. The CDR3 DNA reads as TGTGCCAGCAGTACAGGAGTGCAGTTCTTC.

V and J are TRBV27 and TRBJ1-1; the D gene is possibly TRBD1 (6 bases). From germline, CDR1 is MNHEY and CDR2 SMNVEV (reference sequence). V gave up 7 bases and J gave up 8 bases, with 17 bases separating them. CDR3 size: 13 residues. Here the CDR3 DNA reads TGTGCCAGCAAAAACGAGGGGGTGACGGAAGCTTTCTTT. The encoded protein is CASKNEGVTEAFF.

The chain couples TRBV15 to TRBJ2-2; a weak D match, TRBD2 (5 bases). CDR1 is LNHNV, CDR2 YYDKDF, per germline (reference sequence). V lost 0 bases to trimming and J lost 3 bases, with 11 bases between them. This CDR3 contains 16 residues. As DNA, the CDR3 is TGTGCCACCAGCAGAGATGGTCGGGGTTACACCGGGGAGCTGTTTTTT. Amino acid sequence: CATSRDGRGYTGELFF.

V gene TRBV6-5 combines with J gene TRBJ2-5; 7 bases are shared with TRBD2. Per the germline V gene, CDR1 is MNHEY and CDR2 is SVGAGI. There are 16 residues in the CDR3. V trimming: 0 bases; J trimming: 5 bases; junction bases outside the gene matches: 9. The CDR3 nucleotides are TGTGCCAGCAGTTACTCTATCCAGGGAGGGAGGGAGACCCAGTACTTC. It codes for CASSYSIQGGRETQYF.

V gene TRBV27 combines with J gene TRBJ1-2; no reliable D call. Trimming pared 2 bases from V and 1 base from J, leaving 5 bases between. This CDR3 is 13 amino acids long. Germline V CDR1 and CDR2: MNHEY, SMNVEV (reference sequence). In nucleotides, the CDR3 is TGTGCCAGCAGTTTAGGGAGTAACTATGGCTACACCTTC. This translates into CASSLGSNYGYTF.

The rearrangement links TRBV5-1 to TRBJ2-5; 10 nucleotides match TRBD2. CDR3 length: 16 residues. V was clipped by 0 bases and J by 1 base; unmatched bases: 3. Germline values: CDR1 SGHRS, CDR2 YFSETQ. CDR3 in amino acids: CASSLEWTSGQETQYF. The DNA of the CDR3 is TGCGCCAGCAGCTTGGAATGGACTAGCGGCCAAGAGACCCAGTACTTC. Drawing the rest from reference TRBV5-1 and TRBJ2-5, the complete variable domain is KAGVTQTPRYLIKTRGQQVTLSCSPISGHRSVSWYQQTPGQGLQFLFEYFSETQRNKGNFPGRFSGRQFSNSRSEMNVSTLELGDSALYLCASSLEWTSGQETQYFGPGTRLLVL.

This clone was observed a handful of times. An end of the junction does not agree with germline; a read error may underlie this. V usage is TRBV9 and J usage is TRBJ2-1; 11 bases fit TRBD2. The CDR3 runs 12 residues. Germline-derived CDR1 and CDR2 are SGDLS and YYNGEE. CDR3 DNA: TGTGCCAGCAGCGATAGCGGGAGGGCCTCCCTCTTC. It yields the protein CASSDSGRASLF.

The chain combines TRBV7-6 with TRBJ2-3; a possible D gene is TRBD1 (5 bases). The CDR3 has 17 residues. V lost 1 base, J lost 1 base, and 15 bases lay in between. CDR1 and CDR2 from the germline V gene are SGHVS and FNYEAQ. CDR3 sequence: CASSLGVRQGGTDTQYF. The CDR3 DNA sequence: TGTGCCAGCAGCTTAGGAGTTCGGCAGGGCGGCACAGATACGCAGTATTTT.

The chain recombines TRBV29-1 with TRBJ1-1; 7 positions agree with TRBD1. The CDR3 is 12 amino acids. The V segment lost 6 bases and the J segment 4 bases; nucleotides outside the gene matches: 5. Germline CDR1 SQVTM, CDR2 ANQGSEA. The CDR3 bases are TGCAGCGTGAACAGGGGAGGCACTGAAGCTTTCTTT. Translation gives CSVNRGGTEAFF.

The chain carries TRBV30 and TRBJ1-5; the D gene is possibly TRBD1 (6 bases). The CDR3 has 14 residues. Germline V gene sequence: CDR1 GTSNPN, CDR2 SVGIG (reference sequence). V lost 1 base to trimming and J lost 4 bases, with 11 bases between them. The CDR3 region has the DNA TGTGCCTGGAGTGGGGGGACATTTAATCAGCCCCAGCATTTT. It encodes CAWSGGTFNQPQHF.

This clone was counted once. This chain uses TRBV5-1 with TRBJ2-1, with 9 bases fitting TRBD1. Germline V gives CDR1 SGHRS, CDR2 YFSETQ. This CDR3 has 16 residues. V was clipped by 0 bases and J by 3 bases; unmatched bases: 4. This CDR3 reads CASSLAPGQGYNEQFF. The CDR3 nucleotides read TGCGCCAGCAGCTTGGCCCCGGGACAGGGCTACAATGAGCAGTTCTTC.

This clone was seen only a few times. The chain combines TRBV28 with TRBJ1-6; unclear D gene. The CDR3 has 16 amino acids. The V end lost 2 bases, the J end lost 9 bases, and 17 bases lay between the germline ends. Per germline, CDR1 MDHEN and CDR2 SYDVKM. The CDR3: CASSLEAAGRGSPLHF. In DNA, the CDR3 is TGTGCCAGCAGTTTAGAGGCAGCTGGGCGGGGTTCACCCCTCCACTTT.

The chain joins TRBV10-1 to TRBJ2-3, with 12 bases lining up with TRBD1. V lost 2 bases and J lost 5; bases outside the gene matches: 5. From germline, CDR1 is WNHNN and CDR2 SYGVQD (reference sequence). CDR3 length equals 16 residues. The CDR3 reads CASSEVGQGALDTQYF. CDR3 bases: TGCGCCAGCAGTGAGGTGGGACAGGGGGCGTTAGATACGCAGTATTTT.

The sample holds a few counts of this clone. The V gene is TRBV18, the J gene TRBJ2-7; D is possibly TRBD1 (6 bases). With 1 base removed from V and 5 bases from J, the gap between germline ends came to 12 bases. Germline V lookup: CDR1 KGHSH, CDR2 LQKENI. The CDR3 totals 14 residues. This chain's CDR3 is CASSPRNRVHEQYF. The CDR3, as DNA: TGTGCCAGCTCACCACGGAACAGGGTCCACGAGCAGTACTTC.

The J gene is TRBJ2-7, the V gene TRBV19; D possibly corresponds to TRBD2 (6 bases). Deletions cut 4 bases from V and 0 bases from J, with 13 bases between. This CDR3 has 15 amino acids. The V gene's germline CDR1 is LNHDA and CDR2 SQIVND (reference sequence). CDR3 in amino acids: CASSSGGASSYEQYF. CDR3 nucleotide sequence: TGTGCCAGTAGTAGTGGCGGGGCGAGCTCCTACGAGCAGTACTTC.

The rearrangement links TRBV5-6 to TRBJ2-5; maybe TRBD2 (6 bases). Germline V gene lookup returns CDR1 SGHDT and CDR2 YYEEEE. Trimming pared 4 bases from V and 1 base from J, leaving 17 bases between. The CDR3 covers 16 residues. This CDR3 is CASSSPLATSQETQYF. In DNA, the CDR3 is TGTGCCAGCAGCAGCCCTCTAGCGACGAGCCAAGAGACCCAGTACTTC.